The sequence of this T cell receptor beta chain was determined in a study of spatial heterogeneity in lung cancer. Whole-study context: Detected sequences consistently included more beta-chain ones than alpha-chain ones. Study-wide points: The study found ubiquitous expanded tumor TCRs in blood more at resection than follow-up.

This CDR3 has 14 residues. Germline-derived CDR1 and CDR2 are MGHRA and YSYEKL. Trimming cost V 4 bases and J 13 bases, with 22 bases left between them. TCRdb called the 5' RACE reads again in MiXCR, with one record for every CDR3 protein. The sample contains some 43,000 distinct CDR3 sequences, roughly a tenth of which appear only once. Sample time point: blood at routine non-recurrence follow-up after resection. Sequencing covered unsorted whole RNA taken from tumor, nontumor lung or frozen PBMC. Worth noting for this clonotype: The antigen is unknown.

Material: PBMCs, obtained at follow-up. The sequence derives from a female donor with early-stage non-small cell lung cancer. The chain employs TRBV4-1 and TRBJ2-5, with a possible D match to TRBD1 (7 bases). CDR3 DNA sequence: TGCGCCAGCAGCCCAGGGGGGCTCGGGGCCCCCGGGTACTTC. Translated, it gives CASSPGGLGAPGYF.